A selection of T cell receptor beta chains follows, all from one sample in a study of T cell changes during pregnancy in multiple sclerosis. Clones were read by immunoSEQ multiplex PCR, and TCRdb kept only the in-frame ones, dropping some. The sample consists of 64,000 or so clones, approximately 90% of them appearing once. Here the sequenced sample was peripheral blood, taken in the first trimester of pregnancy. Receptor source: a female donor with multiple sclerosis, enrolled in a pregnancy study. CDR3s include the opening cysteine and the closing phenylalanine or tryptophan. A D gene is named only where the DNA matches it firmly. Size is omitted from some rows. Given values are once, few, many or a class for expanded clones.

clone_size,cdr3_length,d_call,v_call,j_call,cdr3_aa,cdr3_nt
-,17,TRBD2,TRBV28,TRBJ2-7,CASRRRKRETDPSEQYF,TGTGCCAGCAGACGGAGAAAGCGGGAAACGGACCCGTCCGAGCAGTACTTC
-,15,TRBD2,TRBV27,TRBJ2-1,CASSPGLAPRHEQFF,TGTGCCAGCAGTCCTGGACTAGCCCCTAGGCATGAGCAGTTCTTC
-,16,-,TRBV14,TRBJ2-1,CASSQEADPSYNEQFF,TGTGCCAGCAGCCAAGAAGCGGACCCCTCCTACAATGAGCAGTTCTTC
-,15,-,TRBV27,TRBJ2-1,CASSLKYNTHNEQFF,TGTGCCAGCAGTTTGAAATATAACACCCACAATGAGCAGTTCTTC
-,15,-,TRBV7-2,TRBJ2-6,CASSLGGTGANVLTF,TGTGCCAGCAGCTTAGGAGGAACTGGGGCCAACGTCCTGACTTTC
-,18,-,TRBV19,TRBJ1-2,CASSIDLTRARNNYGYTF,TGTGCCAGTAGTATAGATCTAACGAGGGCACGAAATAACTATGGCTACACCTTC
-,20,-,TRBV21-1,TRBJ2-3,CASSKGLAGITPGGTDTQYF,TGTGCCAGCAGCAAAGGGTTAGCGGGAATAACTCCAGGAGGCACAGATACGCAGTATTTT
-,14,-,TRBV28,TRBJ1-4,CASRTRGQDEKLFF,TGTGCCAGCAGGACGCGGGGGCAGGATGAAAAACTGTTTTTT
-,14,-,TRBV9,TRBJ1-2,CASSADSSNYGYTF,TGTGCCAGCAGCGCGGACAGTTCTAACTATGGCTACACCTTC
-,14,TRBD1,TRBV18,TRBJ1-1,CASSPPGQGSEAFF,TGTGCCAGCTCACCACCGGGACAGGGATCCGAAGCTTTCTTT
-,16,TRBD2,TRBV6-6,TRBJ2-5,CASSYSRRGDGETQYF,TGTGCCAGCAGTTACTCACGGCGGGGGGATGGAGAGACCCAGTACTTC
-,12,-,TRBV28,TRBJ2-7,CASSLSTGTAYF,TGTGCCAGCAGTTTATCTACAGGGACGGCTTACTTC
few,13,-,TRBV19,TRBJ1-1,CASSISQGTEAFF,TGTGCCAGTAGTATTAGCCAGGGCACTGAAGCTTTCTTT
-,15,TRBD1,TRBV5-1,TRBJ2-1,CASSLGGQGINEQFF,TGCGCCAGCAGCTTGGGTGGACAGGGGATCAATGAGCAGTTCTTC
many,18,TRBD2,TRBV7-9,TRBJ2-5,CASSLGERAGVNQETQYF,TGTGCCAGCAGCTTAGGCGAACGAGCGGGAGTAAACCAAGAGACCCAGTACTTC
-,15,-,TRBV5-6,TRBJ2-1,CASSLDGVSYNEQFF,TGTGCCAGCAGCTTGGACGGGGTAAGCTACAATGAGCAGTTCTTC
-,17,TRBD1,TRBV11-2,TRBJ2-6,CASSFRQGSSGANVLTF,TGTGCCAGCAGCTTCCGACAGGGGAGCTCTGGGGCCAACGTCCTGACTTTC